This T cell receptor (beta chain) was profiled in a study of cytomegalovirus exposure and HLA in healthy donors. Study information: The Caucasian-associated ancestry cluster contained roughly four fifths of the approximately 390 genotyped donors. Broader study findings: Researchers reported from a later analysis that most CMV-associated TCR beta chains appeared HLA-restricted. The listing of roughly 160 TCR beta chains classed them as cytomegalovirus-associated.

The CDR3 sequence is 13 residues long. Germline V gene sequence: CDR1 SNHLY, CDR2 FYNNEI. The V and J ends lost 7 bases and 0 bases respectively, with 9 bases between them. PCR employed 60 Vbeta and 13 Jbeta primers. In the authors' workflow: As a later analysis found, there were tens of millions of unique TCR beta chains, of which around 9.9 million were shared. TCRdb's copy holds only in-frame clones and misses some; the assay was immunoSEQ multiplex PCR. V and J calls and clone size follow that table, whereas D and trimming were derived from the DNA. This sample yields more than 85,000 clones, of which roughly 78% are seen a single time; around 1.3% belongs to the top ten. Turning to this clone: What it recognizes is unknown.

The chain is built from TRBV2 and TRBJ1-2, with D possibly matching TRBD1 (6 bases). Specimen: PBMCs. This receptor was taken from a woman in her twenties or thirties in good health and CMV-seronegative. CDR3 amino acids: CASTGETNYGYTF. For the CDR3, the DNA is TGTGCCAGCACAGGGGAAACTAACTATGGCTACACCTTC.